The clone carrying this TCR beta chain has at least ten counts. Germline CDR1 and CDR2: SGHRS and YFSETQ. The CDR3 runs to 15 residues. V was trimmed by 3 bases and J by 6 bases, leaving 13 bases between them. Source material was 2 million unsorted PBMCs, stored at -80 °C in RNAlater. The data originate from a study of neurological immune-mediated disorders. 5'RACE with 10-nucleotide random UMIs produced the cDNA. TCRdb recomputed calls from the 5' RACE reads with MiXCR, one row per CDR3 protein. Among tens of thousands of distinct CDR3 sequences listed, 10% to 13% were seen once. This TCR derives from a woman in her 30s with HTLV-1-associated myelopathy (HAM/TSP). The sequenced sample was PBMCs. This chain joins TRBV5-1 and TRBJ1-6, with D perhaps matching TRBD1 (6 bases). DNA of the CDR3: TGCGCCAGCAGCTCCGATGGACAGCCTAATTCACCCCTCCACTTT. Translation: CASSSDGQPNSPLHF.